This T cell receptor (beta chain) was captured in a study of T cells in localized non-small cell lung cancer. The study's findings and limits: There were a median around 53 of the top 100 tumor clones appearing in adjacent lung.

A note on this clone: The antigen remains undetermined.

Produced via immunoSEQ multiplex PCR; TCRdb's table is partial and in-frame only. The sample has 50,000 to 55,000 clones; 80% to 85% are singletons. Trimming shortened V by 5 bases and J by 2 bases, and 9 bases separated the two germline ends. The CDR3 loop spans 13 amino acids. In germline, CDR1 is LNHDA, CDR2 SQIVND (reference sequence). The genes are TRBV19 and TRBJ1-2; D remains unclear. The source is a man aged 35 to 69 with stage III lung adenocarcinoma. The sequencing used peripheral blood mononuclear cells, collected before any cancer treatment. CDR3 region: CASSQTENYGYTF. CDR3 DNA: TGTGCCAGTAGTCAGACGGAAAACTATGGCTACACCTTC.